This T cell receptor beta chain was sequenced in a study of T cell clusters in autoimmune cytopenias. About the research overall: Per sample, median TRB depth was approximately 48,000 reads, yielding a median roughly 2,200 distinct clonotypes.

Tens of thousands of genome equivalents of blood DNA were amplified for TRB. Remarks on this clonotype: Its antigen remains unknown.

TRB rearrangements were amplified by touch-down multiplex PCR with mixed TRB-A/B primers. No DNA is given; TCRdb re-called the multiplex PCR reads and lists each CDR3 protein once. The sample has more than 12,000 distinct CDR3 sequences. Study-level results: The T cell clusters were defined only in silico, without experimental functional validation.

The CDR3 is 13 residues long. CDR1 is SGHDT and CDR2 is YYEEEE in the germline V gene. The origin of this receptor is a human donor with an autoimmune cytopenia or autoimmune hepatitis (not recorded which). Sequenced material: peripheral blood. The chain recombines TRBV5-6 with TRBJ1-2; TCRdb gives TRBD1 as the D gene, but with no DNA this cannot be confirmed. The CDR3 here is CASAPDGNYGYTF.